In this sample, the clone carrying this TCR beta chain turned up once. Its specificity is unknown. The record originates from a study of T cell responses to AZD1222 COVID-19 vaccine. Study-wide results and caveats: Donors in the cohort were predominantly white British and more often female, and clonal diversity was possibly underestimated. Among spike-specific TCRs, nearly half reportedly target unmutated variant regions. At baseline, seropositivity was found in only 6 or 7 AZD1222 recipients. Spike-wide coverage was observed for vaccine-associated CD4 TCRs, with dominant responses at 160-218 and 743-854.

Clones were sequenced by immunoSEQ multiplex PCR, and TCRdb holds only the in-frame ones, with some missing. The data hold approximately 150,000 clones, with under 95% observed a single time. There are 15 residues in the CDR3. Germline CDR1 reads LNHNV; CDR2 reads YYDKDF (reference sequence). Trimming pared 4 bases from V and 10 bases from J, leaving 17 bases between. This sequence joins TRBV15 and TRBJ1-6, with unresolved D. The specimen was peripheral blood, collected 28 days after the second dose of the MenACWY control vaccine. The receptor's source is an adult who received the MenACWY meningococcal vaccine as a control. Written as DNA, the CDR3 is TGTGCCACCAGCATAACAGCGACCCGTGGCTCACCCCTCCACTTT. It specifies CATSITATRGSPLHF.